The rows below give T cell receptor beta chains drawn from one sample of a study of persistence of HIV-infected CD4 T cells. These receptors have no known antigen. Sequencing was performed with immunoSEQ multiplex PCR; in TCRdb, only in-frame clones are kept and a portion is missing. The table has tens of thousands of clones, about 87% seen once. The material was CD4+ T cells sorted from PBMCs after approximately 19-hour stimulation, obtained from a patient who received antiretroviral therapy. The receptor set was obtained from an adult woman with HIV who was CMV-seropositive. CDR3s include the opening cysteine and the closing phenylalanine or tryptophan. The D gene is left open where the match is weak. Clone size is stated in some rows and not others, as once, few, many or a class when expanded.

abundance,j_gene,d_gene,v_gene,CDR3aa,CDR3nt
.,TRBJ1-5,TRBD1,TRBV10-3,CAISEQTGVQPQHF,TGTGCCATCAGTGAACAGACAGGGGTTCAGCCCCAGCATTTT
.,TRBJ2-7,.,TRBV2,CASRVDTGYEQYF,TGTGCCAGCAGAGTGGACACCGGCTACGAGCAGTACTTC
few,TRBJ1-5,TRBD1,TRBV7-2,CASSLAKGAFQPQHF,TGTGCCAGCAGCTTAGCGAAGGGGGCCTTTCAGCCCCAGCATTTT
.,TRBJ2-1,TRBD2,TRBV10-3,CAIRPSGGAGNEQFF,TGTGCCATCAGGCCTAGCGGGGGGGCCGGGAATGAGCAGTTCTTC
.,TRBJ1-2,TRBD1,TRBV2,CASSVTQGGGNYGYTF,TGTGCCAGCAGTGTTACCCAGGGGGGAGGTAACTATGGCTACACCTTC
.,TRBJ2-4,TRBD1,TRBV5-1,CASSLKGQENIQYF,TGCGCCAGCAGCTTGAAGGGACAGGAAAACATTCAGTACTTC
.,TRBJ1-2,.,TRBV6-6,CASSATPPNYGYTF,TGTGCCAGCAGTGCGACACCACCTAACTATGGCTACACCTTC
.,TRBJ1-5,.,TRBV24-1,CATNQENIYSNQPQHF,TGTGCCACCAATCAGGAAAACATATATAGCAATCAGCCCCAGCATTTT
.,TRBJ2-5,.,TRBV5-1,CASSAGRHQETQYF,TGCGCCAGCAGCGCTGGACGGCACCAAGAGACCCAGTACTTC
.,TRBJ1-2,TRBD1,TRBV18,CASSLGQGDYGYTF,TGTGCCAGCTCTTTAGGACAGGGGGACTATGGCTACACCTTC
.,TRBJ2-1,.,TRBV5-4,CASSLSRGYGNEQFF,TGTGCCAGCAGCTTGAGCCGGGGTTATGGCAATGAGCAGTTCTTC
.,TRBJ1-5,TRBD1,TRBV6-5,CASGTGVYNQPQHF,TGTGCCAGCGGAACAGGGGTGTACAATCAGCCCCAGCATTTT
.,TRBJ1-6,TRBD1,TRBV7-8,CASSSDRVGNSPLHF,TGTGCCAGCAGCTCGGACAGGGTCGGCAATTCACCCCTCCACTTT